This TCR beta chain stems from a study of Tregs in tolerant kidney transplant recipients. Germline loops: CDR1 LNHDA, CDR2 SQIVND (reference sequence). The CDR3 extends over 15 amino acids. V was cut by 5 bases and J by 0 bases, with 11 bases left in between. Profiled with immunoSEQ multiplex PCR; TCRdb holds only in-frame clones, not every one. The table lists tens of thousands of clones, 84% of them singletons. The J gene is TRBJ2-1, the V gene TRBV19; D is ambiguous. The clonotype originates from a human donor in good health. Sequencing used CD4+ T cells from blood. CDR3 in DNA: TGTGCCAGTAGTCCGACGGCAGCCTCCTACAATGAGCAGTTCTTC. This gives the protein CASSPTAASYNEQFF.